Detailed here is one TCR beta chain. Its antigen remains undetermined. The sample holds no much larger clone one base away, and base qualities are not on file. This specimen comes from a study of blood T cell repertoires in COVID-19 (dated by TCRdb to the early 2020s). Study-wide context: Samples covering the acute and convalescent phases of COVID-19 were provided by collaborators in the United States, Italy and Spain. Deeply sampled blood TCRbeta repertoires from subjects exposed to, actively infected with, or recovered from COVID-19 were included in the dataset. The prospective study material was composed of cDNA or gDNA derived from T cells, B-cell-depleted T cells, or PBMCs. Where HLA class I and class II types were available, the types were taken from metadata supplied by the sample provider, not from assay-based typing. Nearly every sample came with metadata listing a de-identified subject ID, COVID-19 status, age in years and sex. The repertoires were made available in a free public database intended to serve as a resource for research on the immune response to SARS-CoV-2. Samples came from the ongoing ImmuneRACE study (first 160 participants) plus 1,254 subjects from 6 global collaborators. Study-level results and caveats: The amount of clinical and demographic metadata varied by source and participant and was provided uncurated.

Trimming removed 4 bases from V and 4 bases from J, leaving 10 bases between the germline ends. The germline V gene (reference sequence) provides CDR1 MNHEY and CDR2 SMNVEV. From its cysteine to its phenylalanine, the CDR3 spans 13 amino acids. CDR3 DNA is the only sequence kept; it has 39 bases, read in frame from the first base. Participants in the prospective study were enrolled through a virtual design, were aged roughly 18 to 95 years, and lived in about 25 United States geographic areas. Cohort assignment in the prospective study relied on participant-reported clinical history from a screening survey and a study questionnaire. Each participant in the prospective study had whole blood, serum and a nasopharyngeal or oropharyngeal swab collected by mobile phlebotomists. Over a roughly 2-month period, participants in the prospective study had the option of providing additional blood draws and questionnaires. Blood samples from the prospective study were shipped frozen or at room temperature prior to DNA extraction.

TCRbeta CDR3 regions were amplified from genomic DNA using the immunoSEQ Assay, a bias-controlled multiplex PCR. The original methods were these. The number of nucleated cells in each sample was estimated from the amplification of reference gene primers within the assay. To quantify the absolute abundance of each unique TCRbeta CDR3 rearrangement, sequence reads were collapsed and filtered. For each sample, productive Simpson clonality was calculated as the square root of Simpson's diversity index over productive rearrangements. TCRdb mirrors the immuneACCESS table, restricted to in-frame sequences. Some clones are absent from its copies; in checked studies, under half trace to an unresolved V gene, and the reason for the others is unknown. V, J and clone size were drawn from that table, and D and trimming were deduced from the DNA. In all, the sample holds 200,000 to 250,000 clones, and 86% of those were seen once. The top ten clonotypes cover more than 3.5% of the sample.

The chain is assembled from TRBV27 and TRBJ1-1; TRBD1 is perhaps the D gene, given 6 matching bases. This TCR was recovered from a woman aged 40 to 50 with acute COVID-19. The sample consisted of PBMCs or T cells enriched from blood (not recorded which). The CDR3 protein sequence reads: CASSWQGLTEAFF. The nucleotides read TGTGCCAGCAGTTGGCAGGGGCTCACTGAAGCTTTCTTT.